The source of this TCR beta chain is a study of cytomegalovirus exposure and HLA in healthy donors. A few counts support this clone. This CDR3 contains 15 residues. In germline, CDR1 is SGHNT, CDR2 YYREEE (reference sequence). The V segment lost 2 bases and the J segment 8 bases; nucleotides outside the gene matches: 9. The primer mix had 60 Vbeta and 13 Jbeta primers. Sequencing was performed with immunoSEQ multiplex PCR; in TCRdb, only in-frame clones are kept and a portion is missing. The sample has around 140,000 clones, roughly 9.6% seen once. The sample was PBMCs. The receptor comes from a woman between 35 and 50 years old in good health and CMV-seropositive. This chain uses TRBV5-4 with TRBJ2-1, with TRBD1 matching over 8 bases. The DNA for the CDR3 is TGTGCCAGCAGCTTCTGGACAGGGCTCGGCGATGAGCAGTTCTTC. Translating it yields CASSFWTGLGDEQFF.